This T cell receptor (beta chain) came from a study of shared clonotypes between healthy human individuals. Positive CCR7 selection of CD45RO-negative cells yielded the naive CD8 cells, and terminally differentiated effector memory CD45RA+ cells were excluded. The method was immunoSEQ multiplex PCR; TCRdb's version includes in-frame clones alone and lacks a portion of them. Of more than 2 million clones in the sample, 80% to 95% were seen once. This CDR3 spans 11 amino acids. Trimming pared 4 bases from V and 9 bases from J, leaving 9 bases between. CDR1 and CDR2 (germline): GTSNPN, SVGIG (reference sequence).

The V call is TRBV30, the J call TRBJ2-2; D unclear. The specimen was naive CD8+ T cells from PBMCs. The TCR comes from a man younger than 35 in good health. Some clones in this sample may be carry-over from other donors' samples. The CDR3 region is CAWMRGRELFF. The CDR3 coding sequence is TGTGCCTGGATGAGAGGAAGGGAGCTGTTTTTT.